This TCR beta chain was recovered during a study of T cells in Graves' hyperthyroidism and ophthalmopathy. The investigators amplified TCR beta CDR3 regions from RNA transcripts. The HTBI primer set drove a first-round RT-PCR of the TCR CDR3. TCRdb reprocessed the multiplex PCR reads via MiXCR and lists one record per CDR3 protein. The table includes over 150,000 distinct CDR3 sequences, about 15% detected once. The ends lost 7 bases at V and 3 bases at J; junction bases unmatched: 3. This CDR3 has 13 residues. Germline V gives CDR1 MNHNS, CDR2 SASEGT. Study results and limitations: It was a median about 7.1 months before onset that the model predicted ophthalmopathy.

This clonotype was counted ten times or more. Its antigen is not known. This chain links TRBV6-1 with TRBJ1-1, with 9 bases that match TRBD1. The sequencing sample was made of blood. This sequence was found in a woman aged 50 to 65 with Graves' hyperthyroidism. Written as DNA, the CDR3 is TGTGCCAGCATCTGGACAGGGGACACTGAAGCTTTCTTT. Translated, it gives CASIWTGDTEAFF.